One and the same sample provided the 24 T cell receptor beta chains below, sequenced in a study of cytomegalovirus exposure and HLA in healthy donors. Primers: 60 Vbeta forward and 13 Jbeta reverse. Profiling relied on immunoSEQ multiplex PCR, and the TCRdb table lists in-frame clones only, not all of them. The table records tens of thousands of clones, 72% of them present only once. Sequencing used PBMCs. The receptor set was obtained from a woman in her thirties or forties in good health and CMV-seropositive.

The chain combines TRBV6-6 with TRBJ2-3; no clear D. CDR1 is MNHNY, CDR2 SVGAGI, per germline (reference sequence). The germline V and J ends were trimmed by 3 bases and 4 bases, with 8 bases remaining between them. CDR3 size: 13 residues. As DNA, the CDR3 is TGTGCCAGCAGTTATTCGGGTCCAGATACGCAGTATTTT. Amino acid sequence: CASSYSGPDTQYF.

V is TRBV6-6 and J is TRBJ1-6; D possibly corresponds to TRBD1 (6 bases). V lost 4 bases to trimming and J lost 5 bases, with 12 bases between them. Germline CDR1 MNHNY, CDR2 SVGAGI (reference sequence). CDR3 size: 15 residues. The DNA for the CDR3 is TGTGCCAGCAGTTCCAGGGGCCCTGATAATTCACCCCTCCACTTT. It translates to CASSSRGPDNSPLHF.

This clone was seen a handful of times. The V and J genes are TRBV30 and TRBJ1-1; D not resolved. The V gene lost 8 bases and the J gene lost 0 bases, with 13 bases spanning the gap. CDR1 GTSNPN and CDR2 SVGIG come from the germline V gene (reference sequence). The CDR3 loop spans 13 amino acids. The CDR3 DNA sequence: TGTGCCCGCCGTGGGAGGGTGAACACTGAAGCTTTCTTT. As protein: CARRGRVNTEAFF.

The rearrangement joins TRBV5-1 to TRBJ1-3; no clear D gene. Germline V gene data show CDR1 as SGHRS and CDR2 as YFSETQ. The CDR3 contains 11 residues. V lost 0 bases and J 10 bases, leaving 5 bases between the germline ends. Written as DNA, the CDR3 is TGCGCCAGCAGCTTGGATTCAACCATATATTTT. Amino acid sequence: CASSLDSTIYF.

The chain uses TRBV2 and TRBJ2-7, with TRBD1 matching 7 bases. This CDR3 has 12 amino acids. Germline CDR1 is SNHLY and CDR2 is FYNNEI. Losses at the gene ends were 7 bases for V and 6 bases for J; bases not matched to a gene: 6. The CDR3 loop reads CASNRQGREQYF. The CDR3 bases are TGTGCCAGCAACAGACAGGGCCGCGAGCAGTACTTC.

This clone was detected many times. The chain recombines TRBV7-3 with TRBJ1-1; D unclear. The CDR3 contains 14 residues. V was shortened by 3 bases and J by 5 bases, with 13 bases between the two germline ends. The germline V gene has CDR1 SGHTA and CDR2 FQGTGA. CDR3 coding DNA: TGTGCCAGCAGCTTGGGAGTTCTAGGGACTGAAGCTTTCTTT. Encoded protein: CASSLGVLGTEAFF.

The chain joins TRBV7-9 to TRBJ2-2; no clear D gene. The CDR3 is 12 residues long. The germline V gene encodes CDR1 SEHNR and CDR2 FQNEAQ (reference sequence). The V and J ends lost 4 bases and 3 bases respectively, with 3 bases between them. CDR3 sequence reads: CASSSYTGELFF. In DNA, the CDR3 is TGTGCCAGCAGCTCCTACACCGGGGAGCTGTTTTTT.

The V gene is TRBV19, the J gene TRBJ1-2; a weak D match, TRBD1 (6 bases). Deletions cut 6 bases from V and 2 bases from J, with 13 bases between. CDR3 length equals 14 residues. Germline CDR1 LNHDA, CDR2 SQIVND (reference sequence). CDR3 sequence reads: CASRRNRANYGYTF. The CDR3 bases are TGTGCCAGTAGGCGTAACAGGGCCAACTATGGCTACACCTTC.

The V gene is TRBV5-1, the J gene TRBJ2-3; 8 bases fit TRBD2. J was trimmed by 1 base and V by 0 bases; bases with no gene match: 10. The CDR3 loop spans 18 amino acids. In germline, CDR1 is SGHRS, CDR2 YFSETQ. DNA of the CDR3: TGCGCCAGCAGCTTGGCGGGAGGGAGGACGTATGGCACAGATACGCAGTATTTT. The encoded protein is CASSLAGGRTYGTDTQYF. The full variable domain, with the rest looked up from reference TRBV5-1 and TRBJ2-3, is KAGVTQTPRYLIKTRGQQVTLSCSPISGHRSVSWYQQTPGQGLQFLFEYFSETQRNKGNFPGRFSGRQFSNSRSEMNVSTLELGDSALYLCASSLAGGRTYGTDTQYFGPGTRLTVL.

V and J are TRBV4-2 and TRBJ2-1; D is possibly TRBD2 (6 bases). CDR1 and CDR2 from the germline V gene are LGHNA and YNFKEQ. The CDR3 has 15 amino acids. Trimming shortened V by 1 base and J by 4 bases, and 11 bases separated the two germline ends. Written as DNA, the CDR3 is TGTGCCAGCAGCCAAGGTCGGGAGACGTACAATGAGCAGTTCTTC. It codes for CASSQGRETYNEQFF.

Note on this clone: The CDR3 end shows no conserved phenylalanine or tryptophan, and so a read error is likely. V gene TRBV13 combines with J gene TRBJ2-7; 7 positions match TRBD1. The CDR3 extends over 14 amino acids. After removal of 5 bases from V and 3 bases from J, the junction contained 7 bases not matched to a gene. Per the germline V gene, CDR1 is PRHDT and CDR2 is FYEKMQ (reference sequence). CDR3 sequence (DNA): TGTGCCAGCAGCCTATACCGACAGGGCTACGAGCAGTACCTC. Its protein is CASSLYRQGYEQYL.

This clone was observed once. The chain couples TRBV29-1 to TRBJ1-1, with TRBD1 identical over 8 bases. V trimming: 5 bases; J trimming: 0 bases; junction bases outside the gene matches: 2. The V gene's germline CDR1 is SQVTM and CDR2 ANQGSEA. CDR3 length: 13 amino acids. The CDR3 DNA is TGCAGCGTTCGGACAGGGTTGAACACTGAAGCTTTCTTT. This translates into CSVRTGLNTEAFF.

V gene TRBV5-1 combines with J gene TRBJ1-3, with TRBD1 matching 7 bases. CDR1 and CDR2 from the germline V gene are SGHRS and YFSETQ. The CDR3 has 15 amino acids. Trimming cost V 7 bases and J 2 bases; bases outside gene matches: 9. Here the CDR3 DNA reads TGCGCCAGCTCATCGACAGGGTTAACTGGAAACACCATATATTTT. Translation: CASSSTGLTGNTIYF.

This clone was found once. This rearrangement joins TRBV18 to TRBJ1-3; the D is unclear. With 2 bases removed from V and 0 bases from J, the gap between germline ends came to 20 bases. From germline, CDR1 is KGHSH and CDR2 LQKENI. This CDR3 is built from 19 residues. The CDR3 nucleotides are TGTGCCAGCTCACCATTGGTTAATCAGGCATTAAGCTCTGGAAACACCATATATTTT. This codes for CASSPLVNQALSSGNTIYF.

This chain uses TRBV6-5 with TRBJ1-1, with D unresolved. The CDR3 covers 12 residues. CDR1 is MNHEY, CDR2 SVGAGI, per germline. V was pared by 4 bases and J by 7 bases, with 10 bases between. CDR3 DNA: TGTGCCAGCAGTTCCATCACTTATGAAGCTTTCTTT. Translation gives CASSSITYEAFF.

The CDR3 protein is CASSESGGSGNTIYF. CDR3 DNA sequence: TGCGCCAGCAGTGAGTCGGGGGGCTCTGGAAACACCATATATTTT. The chain combines TRBV10-2 with TRBJ1-3, with a tentative D call TRBD1 (5 bases). The CDR3 runs 15 residues. Germline CDR1 is WSHSY and CDR2 is SAAADI. Trimming took 0 bases from V and 0 from J, leaving 6 bases between them.

The chain employs TRBV4-1 and TRBJ2-5; the match to TRBD2 covers 9 bases. Germline values: CDR1 MGHRA, CDR2 YSYEKL. V was pared by 1 base and J by 2 bases, with 5 bases of the junction left unmatched. The CDR3 has 16 amino acids. CDR3: CASSQVFSGGQETQYF. CDR3 DNA sequence: TGCGCCAGCAGCCAAGTCTTTAGCGGGGGACAAGAGACCCAGTACTTC.

CDR3 in DNA: TGTGCCAGCAGCCGGGAGGGACAGGGGGCGCGGGGGACTGAAGCTTTCTTT. Amino acids: CASSREGQGARGTEAFF. V and J are TRBV9 and TRBJ1-1; TRBD1 matches 12 bases. The CDR3 is 17 residues long. Trimming removed 4 bases from V and 5 bases from J; junction bases left unmatched: 12. Per the germline V gene, CDR1 is SGDLS and CDR2 is YYNGEE.

V and J are TRBV10-2 and TRBJ2-3; 11 bases map to TRBD2. The germline V gene encodes CDR1 WSHSY and CDR2 SAAADI. J lost 4 bases, V lost 6 bases, and 6 bases had no gene match. There are 15 residues in the CDR3. The CDR3 DNA follows: TGCGCCAGCAGCACTAGCGGGGGCCCCCCAGATACGCAGTATTTT. Translating gives CASSTSGGPPDTQYF.

The chain couples TRBV2 to TRBJ2-5; 8 bases match TRBD2. V dropped 2 bases and J dropped 9; count of bases not matched to a gene: 8. CDR3 size: 14 residues. Germline V gives CDR1 SNHLY, CDR2 FYNNEI. The CDR3 nucleotides are TGTGCCAGCAGTGAAACCGGGGGGGCGGTGGCCCAGTACTTC. This sequence encodes CASSETGGAVAQYF.

The chain carries TRBV10-2 and TRBJ1-6; TRBD1 might be the D (6 bases). The CDR3 covers 13 residues. Between the trimmed V and J ends, which lost 7 bases and 8 bases, there was a span of 12 bases. Germline CDR1 is WSHSY and CDR2 is SAAADI. CDR3 sequence reads: CASKGAGDSPLHF. As DNA, the CDR3 is TGCGCCAGCAAAGGGGCAGGGGATTCACCCCTCCACTTT.

The chain is built from TRBV7-9 and TRBJ1-6; no definite D call. V was trimmed by 1 base and J by 8 bases, leaving 15 bases between them. Germline assignment: CDR1 SEHNR and CDR2 FQNEAQ (reference sequence). The CDR3 has 16 residues. CDR3: CASSLDTGPVDSPLHF. CDR3 DNA sequence: TGTGCCAGCAGCTTAGACACTGGGCCAGTAGATTCACCCCTCCACTTT.

The chain is built from TRBV5-1 and TRBJ2-5, with TRBD2 matching over 8 bases. The junction had 7 bases not matched to a gene; V was cut back by 3 bases and J by 3 bases. The germline gives CDR1 SGHRS, CDR2 YFSETQ. CDR3 length: 15 residues. In nucleotides, the CDR3 is TGCGCCAGCAGCTACCCCGGGACTAGAAAAGAGACCCAGTACTTC. Translated: CASSYPGTRKETQYF.

This sequence joins TRBV5-6 and TRBJ1-5, with D perhaps TRBD1 (5 bases). Germline V gives CDR1 SGHDT, CDR2 YYEEEE. The CDR3 is 13 amino acids. V gave up 4 bases and J gave up 5 bases, with 10 bases separating them. CDR3 region: CASSRAGDQPQHF. The CDR3 nucleotides read TGTGCCAGCAGCAGGGCGGGGGATCAGCCCCAGCATTTT.